This TCR beta chain was recovered during a study of HIV-infected patients and healthy controls. Whole-study results and caveats: HIV-associated CDR3 frequencies dropped significantly during therapy; CMV-associated ones, mostly rising, changed nonsignificantly.

No cell fractionation was done, so the repertoire covers all unsorted peripheral blood T cells. RNA came from around 2.3 ml of peripheral blood. This CDR3 region has 15 residues. Per germline, CDR1 SEHNR and CDR2 FQNEAQ (reference sequence). V lost 10 bases and J lost 0, with 18 bases in between. cDNA was made from 500 ng RNA using alpha and beta constant primers. Alpha and beta chain libraries were made separately by chain-specific third strand synthesis with multiplexing indices. Second strand synthesis was primed from the SP2 site. TCRdb used MiXCR to reprocess the 5' RACE reads, holding one entry per CDR3 protein. The sample has 12,000 to 15,000 distinct CDR3 sequences; roughly 9.6% are singletons. This clonotype came up a few times. No antigen is known for it.

The receptor's source is an adult in good health. The chain combines TRBV7-9 with TRBJ1-1; TRBD1 is a possible D gene (6 bases). The sequenced sample consisted of blood. CDR3 DNA: TGTGCCATCCAAAGGGGGGGAGTAGTGAACACTGAAGCTTTCTTT. Translated, it gives CAIQRGGVVNTEAFF.